Following are 3 T cell receptor beta chains from one sample sequenced in a study of patients and donors after allogeneic stem cell transplantation. Each CDR3 protein gets one entry after TCRdb re-called the RT-PCR reads with MiXCR. The sample contains about 960,000 distinct CDR3 sequences, roughly 18% of which appear only once. The material sequenced was blood, either unsorted or a sorted T cell fraction (not recorded which). Receptor source: a human donor who was either an allogeneic HSCT recipient or a stem cell or donor lymphocyte infusion donor (not recorded which). It is not recorded whose cells these are; they may come from a transplant donor.

This clonotype occurred a few times. The rearrangement joins TRBV7-2 to TRBJ1-1, with D possibly TRBD1 on 5 matching bases. V was pared by 2 bases and J by 6 bases, with 16 bases between. The germline V gene has CDR1 SGHTA and CDR2 FQGNSA. This CDR3 is built from 15 residues. CDR3 amino acids: CASSLQGGGDSEAFF. The CDR3 nucleotides read TGTGCCAGCAGCTTACAAGGTGGTGGGGACTCTGAAGCTTTCTTT.

The chain couples TRBV6-4 to TRBJ2-2; 9 bases map to TRBD1. The J segment lost 5 bases and the V segment lost 6 bases, leaving 7 bases of the junction unmatched. The germline CDR1 and CDR2 sequences are MRHNA and SNTAGT. The CDR3 is 15 residues long. The CDR3 bases are TGTGCCAGCAGACCGGACAGGGGACCTACCGGGGAGCTGTTTTTT. Protein sequence: CASRPDRGPTGELFF.

This clonotype has a handful of counts. The rearrangement uses TRBV5-1 and TRBJ1-1; D possibly corresponds to TRBD1 (5 bases). This CDR3 contains 14 residues. CDR1 SGHRS and CDR2 YFSETQ come from the germline V gene. Trimming pared 0 bases from V and 3 bases from J, leaving 9 bases between. In nucleotides, the CDR3 is TGCGCCAGCAGCTTGGCCAAGGGGTACACTGAAGCTTTCTTT. It codes for CASSLAKGYTEAFF.